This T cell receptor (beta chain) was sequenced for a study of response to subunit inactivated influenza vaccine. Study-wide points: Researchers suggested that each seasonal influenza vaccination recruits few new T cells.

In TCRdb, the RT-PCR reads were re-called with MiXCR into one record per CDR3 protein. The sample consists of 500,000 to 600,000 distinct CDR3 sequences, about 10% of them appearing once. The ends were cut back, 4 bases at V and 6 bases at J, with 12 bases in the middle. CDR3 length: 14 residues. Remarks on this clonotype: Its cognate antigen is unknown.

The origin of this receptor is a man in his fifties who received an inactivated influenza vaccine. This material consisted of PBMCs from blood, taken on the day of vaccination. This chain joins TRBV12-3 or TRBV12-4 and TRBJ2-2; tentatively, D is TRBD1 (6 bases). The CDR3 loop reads CASSSLQGSGELFF. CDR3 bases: TGTGCCAGCAGTTCACTGCAGGGGTCCGGGGAGCTGTTTTTT.